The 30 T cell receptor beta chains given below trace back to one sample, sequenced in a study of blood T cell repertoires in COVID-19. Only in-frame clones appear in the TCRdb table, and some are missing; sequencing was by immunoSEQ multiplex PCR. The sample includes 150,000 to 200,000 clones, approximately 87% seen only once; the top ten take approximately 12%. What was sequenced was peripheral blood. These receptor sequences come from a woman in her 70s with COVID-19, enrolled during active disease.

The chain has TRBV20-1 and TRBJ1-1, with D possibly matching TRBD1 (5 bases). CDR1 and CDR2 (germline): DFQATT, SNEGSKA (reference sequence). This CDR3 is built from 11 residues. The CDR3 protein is CSLSLGREAFF. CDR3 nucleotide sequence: TGCAGCCTTAGTCTGGGGCGCGAGGCTTTCTTT.

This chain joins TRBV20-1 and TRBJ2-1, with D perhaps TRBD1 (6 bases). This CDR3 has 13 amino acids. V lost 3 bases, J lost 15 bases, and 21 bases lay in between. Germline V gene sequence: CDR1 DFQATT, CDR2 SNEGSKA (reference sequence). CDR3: CSASSTIGQRGFF. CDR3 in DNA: TGCAGTGCTAGTTCTACAATAGGACAGAGAGGGTTCTTC.

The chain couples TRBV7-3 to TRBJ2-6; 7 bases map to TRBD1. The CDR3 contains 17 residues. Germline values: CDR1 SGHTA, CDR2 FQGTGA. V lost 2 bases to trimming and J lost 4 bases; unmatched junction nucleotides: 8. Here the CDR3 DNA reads TGTGCCAGCAGCTTACTACCGAGGGGGCTAGGGGCCAACGTCCTGACTTTC. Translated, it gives CASSLLPRGLGANVLTF. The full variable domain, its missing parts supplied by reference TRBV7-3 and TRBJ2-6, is GAGVSQTPSNKVTEKGKYVELRCDPISGHTALYWYRQSLGQGPEFLIYFQGTGAADDSGLPNDRFFAVRPEGSVSTLKIQRTERGDSAVYLCASSLLPRGLGANVLTFGAGSRLTVL.

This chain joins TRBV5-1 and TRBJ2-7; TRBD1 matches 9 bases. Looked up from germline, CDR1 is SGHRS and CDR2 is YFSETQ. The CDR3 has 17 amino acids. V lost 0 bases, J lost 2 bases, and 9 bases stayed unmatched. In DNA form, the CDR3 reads TGCGCCAGCAGCTTGGAAGTTGGGGACAGGGCTCCCTACGAGCAGTACTTC. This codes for CASSLEVGDRAPYEQYF.

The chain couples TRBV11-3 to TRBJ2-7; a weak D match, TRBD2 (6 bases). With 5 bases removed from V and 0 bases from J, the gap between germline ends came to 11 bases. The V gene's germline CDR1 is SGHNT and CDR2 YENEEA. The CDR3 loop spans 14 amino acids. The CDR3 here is CASSPGLSSYEQYF. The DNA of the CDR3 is TGTGCCAGCAGCCCGGGACTTAGCTCCTACGAGCAGTACTTC.

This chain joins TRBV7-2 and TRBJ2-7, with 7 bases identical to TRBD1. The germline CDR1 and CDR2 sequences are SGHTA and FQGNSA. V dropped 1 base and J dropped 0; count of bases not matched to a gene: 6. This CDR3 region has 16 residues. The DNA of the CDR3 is TGTGCCAGCAGCTTAGGGGTGGACAGGATCTCCTACGAGCAGTACTTC. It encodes CASSLGVDRISYEQYF.

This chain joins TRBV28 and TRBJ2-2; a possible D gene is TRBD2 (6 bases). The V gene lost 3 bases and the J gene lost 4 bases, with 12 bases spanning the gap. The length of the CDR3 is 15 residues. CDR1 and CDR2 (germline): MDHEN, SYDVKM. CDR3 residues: CASSLPGLATGELFF. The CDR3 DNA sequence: TGTGCCAGCAGTTTGCCGGGACTTGCCACCGGGGAGCTGTTTTTT.

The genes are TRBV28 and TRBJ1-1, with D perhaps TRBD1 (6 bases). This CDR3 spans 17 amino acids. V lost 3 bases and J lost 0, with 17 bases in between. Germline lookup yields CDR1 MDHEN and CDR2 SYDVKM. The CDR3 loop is CASSFLDRLSMNTEAFF. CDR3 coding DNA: TGTGCCAGCAGTTTCCTAGACAGGTTGTCCATGAACACTGAAGCTTTCTTT.

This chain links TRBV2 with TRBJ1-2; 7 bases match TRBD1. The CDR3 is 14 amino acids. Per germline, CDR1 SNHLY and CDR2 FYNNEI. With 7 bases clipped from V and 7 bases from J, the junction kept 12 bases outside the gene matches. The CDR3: CASILGDRRSGYTF. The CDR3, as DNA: TGTGCCAGCATCTTGGGGGACAGACGGAGTGGCTACACCTTC.

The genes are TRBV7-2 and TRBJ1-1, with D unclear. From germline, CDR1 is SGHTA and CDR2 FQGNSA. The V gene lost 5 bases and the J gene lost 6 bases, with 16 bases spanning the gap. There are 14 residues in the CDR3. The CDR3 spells CASSPLPGYAEAFF. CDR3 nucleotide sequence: TGTGCCAGCAGCCCACTGCCCGGGTACGCTGAAGCTTTCTTT. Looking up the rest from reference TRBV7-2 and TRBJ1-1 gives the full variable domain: GAGVSQSPSNKVTEKGKDVELRCDPISGHTALYWYRQSLGQGLEFLIYFQGNSAPDKSGLPSDRFSAERTGGSVSTLTIQRTQQEDSAVYLCASSPLPGYAEAFFGQGTRLTVV.

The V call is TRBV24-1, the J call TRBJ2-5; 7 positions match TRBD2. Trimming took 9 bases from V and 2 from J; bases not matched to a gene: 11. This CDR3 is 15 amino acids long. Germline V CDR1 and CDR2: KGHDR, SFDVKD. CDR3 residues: CATFRGDGRQETQYF. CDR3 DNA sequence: TGTGCCACCTTCCGGGGGGATGGTCGGCAAGAGACCCAGTACTTC.

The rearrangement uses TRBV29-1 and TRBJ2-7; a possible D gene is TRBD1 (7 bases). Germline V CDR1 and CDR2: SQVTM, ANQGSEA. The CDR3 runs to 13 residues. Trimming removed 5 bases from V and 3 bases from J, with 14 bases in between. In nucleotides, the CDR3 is TGCAGCGTTCGGGGGACAGTAGTCTACGAGCAGTACTTC. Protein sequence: CSVRGTVVYEQYF.

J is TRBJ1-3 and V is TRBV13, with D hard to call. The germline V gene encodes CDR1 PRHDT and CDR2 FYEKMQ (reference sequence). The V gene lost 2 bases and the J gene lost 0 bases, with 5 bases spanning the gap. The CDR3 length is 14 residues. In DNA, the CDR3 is TGTGCCAGCAGCTTATTAGCCTCTGGAAACACCATATATTTT. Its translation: CASSLLASGNTIYF.

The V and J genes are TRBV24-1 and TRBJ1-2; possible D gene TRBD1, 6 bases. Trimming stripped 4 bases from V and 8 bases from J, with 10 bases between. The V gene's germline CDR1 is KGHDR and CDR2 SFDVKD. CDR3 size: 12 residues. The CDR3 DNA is TGTGCCACCAGTGAGGGGGCGCGGGGCTACACCTTC. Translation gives CATSEGARGYTF.

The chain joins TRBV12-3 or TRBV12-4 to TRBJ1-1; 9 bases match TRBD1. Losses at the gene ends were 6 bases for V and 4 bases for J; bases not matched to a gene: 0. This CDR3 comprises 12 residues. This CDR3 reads CASRTGGTEAFF. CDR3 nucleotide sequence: TGTGCCAGCAGGACAGGGGGCACTGAAGCTTTCTTT.

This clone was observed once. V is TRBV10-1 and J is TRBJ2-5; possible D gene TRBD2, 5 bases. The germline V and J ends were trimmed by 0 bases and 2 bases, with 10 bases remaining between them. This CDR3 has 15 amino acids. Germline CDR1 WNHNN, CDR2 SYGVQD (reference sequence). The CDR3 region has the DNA TGCGCCAGCAGTGAGTCGACGCGGGCACAAGAGACCCAGTACTTC. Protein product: CASSESTRAQETQYF.

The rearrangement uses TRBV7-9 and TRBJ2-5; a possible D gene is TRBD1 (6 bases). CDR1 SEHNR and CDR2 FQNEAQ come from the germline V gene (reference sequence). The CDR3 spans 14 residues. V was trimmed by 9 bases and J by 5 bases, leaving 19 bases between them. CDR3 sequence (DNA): TGTGCCAGTGGCCGGTCAGGGGAAACGGAGACCCAGTACTTC. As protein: CASGRSGETETQYF. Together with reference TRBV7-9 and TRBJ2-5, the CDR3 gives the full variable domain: DTGVSQNPRHKITKRGQNVTFRCDPISEHNRLYWYRQTLGQGPEFLTYFQNEAQLEKSRLLSDRFSAERPKGSFSTLEIQRTEQGDSAMYLCASGRSGETETQYFGPGTRLLVL.

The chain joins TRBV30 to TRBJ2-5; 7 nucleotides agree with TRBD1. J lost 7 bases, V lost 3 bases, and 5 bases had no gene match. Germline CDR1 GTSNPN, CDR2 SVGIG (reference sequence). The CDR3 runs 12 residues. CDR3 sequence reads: CAWSGTVGTQYF. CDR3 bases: TGTGCCTGGAGCGGGACAGTCGGGACCCAGTACTTC.

The CDR3 coding sequence is TGTGCCAGCAGCACTCCGGGACAGTTGGTCTACAATGAGCAGTTCTTC. It codes for CASSTPGQLVYNEQFF. The chain has TRBV6-2 or TRBV6-3 and TRBJ2-1; 7 nucleotides align to TRBD1. With 6 bases clipped from V and 3 bases from J, the junction kept 11 bases outside the gene matches. The germline V gene encodes CDR1 MNHEY and CDR2 SVGEGT. This CDR3 is 16 amino acids long.

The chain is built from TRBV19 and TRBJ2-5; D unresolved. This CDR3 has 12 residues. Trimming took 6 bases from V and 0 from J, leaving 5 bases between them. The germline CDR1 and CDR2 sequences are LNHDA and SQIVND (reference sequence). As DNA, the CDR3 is TGTGCCAGTAGCAGGTACCAAGAGACCCAGTACTTC. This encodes CASSRYQETQYF. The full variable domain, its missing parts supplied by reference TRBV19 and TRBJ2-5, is DGGITQSPKYLFRKEGQNVTLSCEQNLNHDAMYWYRQDPGQGLRLIYYSQIVNDFQKGDIAEGYSVSREKKESFPLTVTSAQKNPTAFYLCASSRYQETQYFGPGTRLLVL.

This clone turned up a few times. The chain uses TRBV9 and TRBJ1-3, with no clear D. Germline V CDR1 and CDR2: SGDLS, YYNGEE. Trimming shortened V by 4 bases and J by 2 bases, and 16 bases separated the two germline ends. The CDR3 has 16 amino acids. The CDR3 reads CASSPRGVSTGNTIYF. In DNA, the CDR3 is TGTGCCAGCAGCCCCCGGGGAGTCAGCACTGGAAACACCATATATTTT. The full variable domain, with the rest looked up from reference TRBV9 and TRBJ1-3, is DSGVTQTPKHLITATGQRVTLRCSPRSGDLSVYWYQQSLDQGLQFLIQYYNGEERAKGNILERFSAQQFPDLHSELNLSSLELGDSALYFCASSPRGVSTGNTIYFGEGSWLTVV.

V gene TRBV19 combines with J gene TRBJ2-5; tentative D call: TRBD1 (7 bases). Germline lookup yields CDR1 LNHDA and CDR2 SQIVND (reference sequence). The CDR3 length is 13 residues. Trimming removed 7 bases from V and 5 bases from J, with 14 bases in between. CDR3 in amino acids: CASNQGGVETQYF. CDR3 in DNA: TGTGCCAGTAATCAGGGGGGTGTGGAGACCCAGTACTTC.

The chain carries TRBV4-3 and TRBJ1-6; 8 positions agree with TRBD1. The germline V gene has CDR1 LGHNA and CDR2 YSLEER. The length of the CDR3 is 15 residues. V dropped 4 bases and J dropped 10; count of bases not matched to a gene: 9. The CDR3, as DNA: TGCGCCAGCAGCCTATTATGGACAGGGAGGTCACCCCTCCACTTT. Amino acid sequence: CASSLLWTGRSPLHF.

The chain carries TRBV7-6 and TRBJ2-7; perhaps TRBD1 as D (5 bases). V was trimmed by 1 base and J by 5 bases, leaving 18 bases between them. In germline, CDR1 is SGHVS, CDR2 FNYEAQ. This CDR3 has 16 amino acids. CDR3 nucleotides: TGTGCCAGCAGCTTAGATTCTGGACAAGGAATTGACGAGCAGTACTTC. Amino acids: CASSLDSGQGIDEQYF.

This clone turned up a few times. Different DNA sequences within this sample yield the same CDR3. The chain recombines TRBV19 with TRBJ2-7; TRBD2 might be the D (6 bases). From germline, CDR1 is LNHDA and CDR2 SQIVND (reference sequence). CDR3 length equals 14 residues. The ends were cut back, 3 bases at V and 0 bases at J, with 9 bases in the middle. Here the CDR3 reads CASSIRGSSYEQYF. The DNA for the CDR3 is TGTGCCAGTAGTATTCGGGGGAGCTCCTACGAGCAGTACTTC.

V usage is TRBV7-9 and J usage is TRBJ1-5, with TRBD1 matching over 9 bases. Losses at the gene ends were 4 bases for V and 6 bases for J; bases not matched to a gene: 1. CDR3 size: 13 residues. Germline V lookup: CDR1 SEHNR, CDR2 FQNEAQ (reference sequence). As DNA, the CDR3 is TGTGCCAGCAGCTCGACAGGGGGTCAGCCCCAGCATTTT. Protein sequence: CASSSTGGQPQHF.

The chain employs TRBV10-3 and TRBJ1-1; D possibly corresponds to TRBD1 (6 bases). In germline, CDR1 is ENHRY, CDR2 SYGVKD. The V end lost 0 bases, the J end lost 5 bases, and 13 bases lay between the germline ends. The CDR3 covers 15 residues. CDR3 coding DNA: TGTGCCATCAGTGAGTCTTACAGGGCGGTAACTGAAGCTTTCTTT. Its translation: CAISESYRAVTEAFF.

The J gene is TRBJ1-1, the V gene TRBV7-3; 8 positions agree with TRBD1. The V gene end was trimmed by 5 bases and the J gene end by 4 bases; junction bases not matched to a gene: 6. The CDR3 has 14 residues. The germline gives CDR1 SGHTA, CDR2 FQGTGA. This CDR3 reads CASSPQGAPTEAFF. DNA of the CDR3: TGTGCCAGCAGCCCGCAGGGGGCACCCACTGAAGCTTTCTTT.

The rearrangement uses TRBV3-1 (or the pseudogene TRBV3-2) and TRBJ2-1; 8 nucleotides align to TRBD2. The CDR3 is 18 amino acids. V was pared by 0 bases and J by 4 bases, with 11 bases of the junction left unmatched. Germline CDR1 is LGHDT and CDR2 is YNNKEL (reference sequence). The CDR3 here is CASSQDRNGRAPYNEQFF. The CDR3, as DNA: TGTGCCAGCAGCCAAGATAGAAACGGGAGGGCCCCTTACAATGAGCAGTTCTTC.

The CDR3 is CSVLSGNEKLFF. CDR3 DNA: TGCAGCGTCCTCTCAGGGAATGAAAAACTGTTTTTT. The chain carries TRBV29-1 and TRBJ1-4; D is possibly TRBD1 (5 bases). Trimming left V 6 bases short and J 5 bases short, with 10 bases between. There are 12 residues in the CDR3. Germline assignment: CDR1 SQVTM and CDR2 ANQGSEA.